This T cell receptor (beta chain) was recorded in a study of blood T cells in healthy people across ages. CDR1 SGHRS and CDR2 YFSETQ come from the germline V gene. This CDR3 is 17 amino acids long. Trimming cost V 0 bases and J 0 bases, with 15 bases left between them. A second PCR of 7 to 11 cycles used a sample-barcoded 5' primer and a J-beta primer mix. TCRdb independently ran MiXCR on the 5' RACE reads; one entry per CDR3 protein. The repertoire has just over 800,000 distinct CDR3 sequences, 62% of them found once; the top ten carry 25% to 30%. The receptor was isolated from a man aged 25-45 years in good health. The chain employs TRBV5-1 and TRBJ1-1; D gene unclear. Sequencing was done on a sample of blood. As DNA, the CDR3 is TGCGCCAGCAGCTTGGCGGACCACAGAAATCTGAACACTGAAGCTTTCTTT. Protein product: CASSLADHRNLNTEAFF.